The rows below give T cell receptor beta chains drawn from one sample of a study of technical replicates of blood from several donors. Produced via immunoSEQ multiplex PCR; TCRdb's table is partial and in-frame only. The sample records more than 65,000 clones, around 97% being singletons. The sample taken for sequencing was T cells isolated from PBMCs. The receptor source for this set is a human donor in good health. Each CDR3 is given with its conserved first and last residue.

v_gene: TRBV28
j_gene: TRBJ2-7
CDR3aa: CASSAGTASSYEQYF

v_gene: TRBV10-3
j_gene: TRBJ2-7
CDR3aa: CAISEKLGLAVSYEQYF

v_gene: TRBV27
j_gene: TRBJ1-1
CDR3aa: CASSYSTTRFGTEAFF

v_gene: TRBV6-6
j_gene: TRBJ2-7
CDR3aa: CASSYEVAGSYEQYF

v_gene: TRBV19
j_gene: TRBJ1-2
CDR3aa: CASSMGQGARGYTF

v_gene: TRBV11-2
j_gene: TRBJ1-3
CDR3aa: CASSLVYTGSSGNTIYF

v_gene: TRBV15
j_gene: TRBJ2-7
CDR3aa: CATRDNSYEQYF

v_gene: TRBV5-1
j_gene: TRBJ1-1
CDR3aa: CASSFNPGGDTEAFF

v_gene: TRBV10-3
j_gene: TRBJ2-2
CDR3aa: CAISELARGNTGELFF

v_gene: TRBV9
j_gene: TRBJ1-4
CDR3aa: CASSVSPRGTNEKLFF

v_gene: TRBV15
j_gene: TRBJ1-1
CDR3aa: CATSTSIRDLSFF

v_gene: TRBV27
j_gene: TRBJ1-2
CDR3aa: CASSTGSQYGYTF

v_gene: TRBV28
j_gene: TRBJ2-1
CDR3aa: CASSLYRGHNEQFF

v_gene: TRBV6-4
j_gene: TRBJ2-3
CDR3aa: CASSKDSQGPTDTQYF

v_gene: TRBV9
j_gene: TRBJ2-1
CDR3aa: CASSAGDYPPYNEQFF

v_gene: TRBV5-1
j_gene: TRBJ2-7
CDR3aa: CASSISGSSYEQYF

v_gene: TRBV5-1
j_gene: TRBJ1-4
CDR3aa: CASSLLSGQPNEKLFF

v_gene: TRBV6-5
j_gene: TRBJ1-1
CDR3aa: CASSYSSIVNTEAFF

v_gene: TRBV11-2
j_gene: TRBJ2-3
CDR3aa: CASRDIRGQGHTQYF

v_gene: TRBV2
j_gene: TRBJ2-1
CDR3aa: CASSLNEQFF

v_gene: TRBV9
j_gene: TRBJ1-6
CDR3aa: CASSVAGVIGNSPLHF

v_gene: TRBV25-1
j_gene: TRBJ1-2
CDR3aa: CASRAQGVGYGYTF

v_gene: TRBV19
j_gene: TRBJ2-7
CDR3aa: CASSTQLQGYEQYF

v_gene: TRBV5-1
j_gene: TRBJ1-3
CDR3aa: CASSPYGSSGNTIYF

v_gene: TRBV9
j_gene: TRBJ2-3
CDR3aa: CASSADLATDTQYF

v_gene: TRBV29-1
j_gene: TRBJ2-1
CDR3aa: CSVELPEINEQFF

v_gene: TRBV9
j_gene: TRBJ1-4
CDR3aa: CASSVGGDREEKLFF

v_gene: TRBV4-1
j_gene: TRBJ2-7
CDR3aa: CASSQGDSYEQYF

v_gene: TRBV5-8
j_gene: TRBJ2-5
CDR3aa: CASSLGLASANQTQYF

v_gene: TRBV13
j_gene: TRBJ2-7
CDR3aa: CASSLNRASYEQYF

v_gene: TRBV6-1
j_gene: TRBJ1-2
CDR3aa: CASIPQGPYGYTF

v_gene: TRBV5-6
j_gene: TRBJ1-2
CDR3aa: CASSASYGYTF

v_gene: TRBV6-5
j_gene: TRBJ1-2
CDR3aa: CASSPGSGGLDGYTF

v_gene: TRBV5-1
j_gene: TRBJ2-2
CDR3aa: CASSGGRGTGELFF

v_gene: TRBV6-5
j_gene: TRBJ1-6
CDR3aa: CASSRQGDSPLHF

v_gene: TRBV7-9
j_gene: TRBJ2-1
CDR3aa: CASSQDQRRTNYNEQFF

v_gene: TRBV11-2
j_gene: TRBJ1-1
CDR3aa: CASSFSDRGSNTEAFF

v_gene: TRBV6-5
j_gene: TRBJ2-1
CDR3aa: CASSVTSGYNEQFF

v_gene: TRBV5-1
j_gene: TRBJ2-2
CDR3aa: CASSWDGLSNTGELFF

v_gene: TRBV5-5
j_gene: TRBJ1-2
CDR3aa: CASMVTGSYGYTF

v_gene: TRBV5-4
j_gene: TRBJ2-5
CDR3aa: CASSPLAGGQETQYF

v_gene: TRBV5-6
j_gene: TRBJ1-1
CDR3aa: CASRLRATLNTEAFF

v_gene: TRBV19
j_gene: TRBJ2-7
CDR3aa: CASSYDRAFSYEQYF

v_gene: TRBV27
j_gene: TRBJ2-5
CDR3aa: CASSLSYGETQYF

v_gene: TRBV7-9
j_gene: TRBJ1-2
CDR3aa: CASSLAVTDFYGYTF

v_gene: TRBV10-3
j_gene: TRBJ2-1
CDR3aa: CAITQRQLYNEQFF

v_gene: TRBV7-2
j_gene: TRBJ2-5
CDR3aa: CASSSRRAGAETQYF

v_gene: TRBV4-2
j_gene: TRBJ1-4
CDR3aa: CASSQGTALPTNEKLFF

v_gene: TRBV28
j_gene: TRBJ2-7
CDR3aa: CASSNPRQGEDEQYF

v_gene: TRBV12-5
j_gene: TRBJ1-5
CDR3aa: CASGWGTGVRPQHF

v_gene: TRBV28
j_gene: TRBJ2-7
CDR3aa: CASSRSFAGSSYEQYF

v_gene: TRBV6-1
j_gene: TRBJ2-2
CDR3aa: CASRPGGVAVGELFF

v_gene: TRBV29-1
j_gene: TRBJ2-2
CDR3aa: CSVGRLDDTGELFF

v_gene: TRBV4-1
j_gene: TRBJ2-7
CDR3aa: CASSQDLTEYEQYF

v_gene: TRBV9
j_gene: TRBJ2-3
CDR3aa: CASSVTGTRVSDTQYF

v_gene: TRBV11-2
j_gene: TRBJ2-7
CDR3aa: CASSLAATGYEQYF

v_gene: TRBV11-3
j_gene: TRBJ2-2
CDR3aa: CASSLESTGANTGELFF

v_gene: TRBV9
j_gene: TRBJ2-7
CDR3aa: CASSVGGQGDEQYF

v_gene: TRBV27
j_gene: TRBJ2-7
CDR3aa: CASSYRDGEQYF